This TCR beta chain was recovered during a study of beta chain features in type 1 diabetes (dated by TCRdb to the late 2010s). In the study overall: Patients and healthy donors did not differ in mean age, gender distribution, total cell number or subset yield. In the study, TCRB repertoires of sorted circulating CD4+ T cell subsets from recently diagnosed type 1 diabetes patients were compared with those of matched healthy donors. Regulatory and stem cell-like memory subsets were isolated from only 8 patients and roughly 8 healthy donors, whereas naive and central memory subsets came from all 28 donors. Across all samples, 107,917,701 sorted cells were examined, and cell number per subset correlated strongly with RNA yield.

Findings and caveats that apply to the study as a whole: Because cDNA was sequenced instead of genomic DNA, highly expressing activated cells could be over-represented, though the groups showed no difference in activation or CD3 levels. Naive, central memory and regulatory TCRB repertoires appeared to be more alike among patients than among healthy donors. Type 1 diabetes patients showed a moderate but significant shortening of TCRB CDR3 length in all four CD4+ subsets. PCR might favor shorter templates, but patient and control samples were amplified and corrected together, so any skew would affect both groups equally. Patients with type 1 diabetes made fewer insertions and deleted more nucleotides at VDJ recombination sites, implying thymic rearrangement abnormalities. HLA sub-analyses involved small numbers of individuals, so any influence of HLA type on TCRB rearrangement remained unresolved.

Remarks on this clone: There is no known antigen for this receptor. No quality values exist for individual bases; no much larger clone is one base distant.

All of the isolated RNA was reverse transcribed with the High Capacity cDNA Reverse Transcription Kit, so expressed TCRB transcripts were sequenced. Deep immunoSEQ sequencing was performed on naive, central memory and regulatory T cell samples, with an average of about 4 million total reads per sample. Sorted cells were lysed in RLT buffer and RNA was extracted with DNase-treated RNeasy Micro or Mini kits, depending on cell number. To prevent cross-contamination, each cell subset was processed individually, whereas patient and healthy donor samples were processed jointly. Using the immunoSEQ multiplex PCR, TCRB sequences were amplified from cDNA into 87-bp fragments spanning the CDR3 region. Amplicons were sequenced on the Illumina HiSeq platform. The published analysis was carried out like this. PCR bias was computationally corrected using synthetic template baselines, reads within Hamming distance 2 were collapsed, and singletons that could not be merged were discarded. Reads were aligned against IMGT so that V, D and J genes, CDR3 length and insertions or deletions at six rearrangement sites could be assigned. Clonotype counts were normalized to sorted cell number within each subset before computing true diversity and Gini coefficients with the tcR R package. The overlap coefficient, calculated on TCRB nucleotide sequences, was used to measure repertoire sharing. As a proxy for the pre-selection repertoire, out-of-frame TCRB sequences from naive cells were analyzed. TCRdb's version of the immuneACCESS table is confined to in-frame rearrangements and falls short of the full clone set. An unresolved V gene accounts for under half of the shortfall where checked; the remainder is of unknown origin. That table supplies the V and J calls and clone size; D and trimming were determined from the DNA. This sample holds 430,000 or so clones; 11% were observed only once. In total, the top ten clones hold about 0.042% of the sample.

From the cysteine up to the phenylalanine, the CDR3 has a length of 16 residues. Of all the DNA, just the CDR3 is kept, 48 bases in frame from base 1. The germline V gene (reference sequence) specifies SEHNR as CDR1 and FQNEAQ as CDR2. Clipping removes 3 bases from V and 3 bases from J, with 2 as the unmatched junction base count. A single peripheral blood draw of around 0.11 L on average was collected from each donor into heparinised tubes. A BD FACSAria II was used to sort naive, central memory, regulatory and stem cell-like memory CD4+ T cells with a panel that included CD45RO, CCR7, CD25, CD127, CD95 and CD27. A purity above 95% was achieved for all sorted populations. Right away, PBMCs were isolated by Lymphoprep density gradient centrifugation and were stained directly, with no culture step. Samples were stained and sorted in pairs, with one healthy donor and one patient per experiment, so that batch effects were minimized.

Sequences were obtained from naive CD4+ T cells from blood. According to the study, the label for this sample's cell subset or site signals: true naive CD4+ T cells. The chain is assembled from TRBV7-9 and TRBJ2-2, with TRBD2 identical over 12 junction bases. The receptor was derived from a woman in her late teens or twenties in good health. CDR3 reads: CASSFGLAGHTGELFF. The DNA sequence follows: TGTGCCAGCAGCTTCGGACTAGCGGGACACACCGGGGAGCTGTTTTTT.